A selection of T cell receptor beta chains follows, all from one sample in a study of T-cell memory formation after mild COVID-19. TCRdb recomputed calls from the 5' RACE reads with MiXCR, one row per CDR3 protein. The sample lists about 340,000 distinct CDR3 sequences; 13% were seen once. The sample consisted of PBMCs or a T cell subset sorted from them (not recorded which). The receptors come from a man younger than 35 who had mild COVID-19 (a few samples of this study predate the infection). Cell type and time point are not known. Each CDR3 is given with its conserved first and last residue. The D gene is left open where the match is weak.

TRBJ2-7,TRBV28,-,CASSASYEQYF
TRBJ2-5,TRBV5-1,-,CASSLGGEETQYF
TRBJ1-2,TRBV2,-,CASSEGTHGYTF
TRBJ2-3,TRBV5-1,TRBD2,CASSLIKRGGSTDTQYF
TRBJ1-2,TRBV6-2/TRBV6-3,-,CASSRVLRYGYTF
TRBJ2-1,TRBV20-1,TRBD2,CSAGRLAGTGSYNEQFF
TRBJ1-5,TRBV7-2,-,CASSLGQTNQPQHF
TRBJ1-1,TRBV6-5,-,CASSYSIGAGAFF
TRBJ1-1,TRBV11-2,TRBD1,CASSLWTGTEAFF
TRBJ2-3,TRBV7-3,-,CASSLGPAGDTQYF
TRBJ2-2,TRBV12-3/TRBV12-4,-,CASSFGRDTGELFF
TRBJ2-3,TRBV24-1,TRBD1,CATSPGTGGADTQYF
TRBJ2-2,TRBV20-1,-,CSALSLGGNGELFF
TRBJ1-6,TRBV7-8,-,CASSLGYSYNSPLHF
TRBJ1-2,TRBV7-2,-,CASSLRQNNYGYTF
TRBJ1-1,TRBV20-1,-,CSARVIARQEAFF
TRBJ2-1,TRBV5-1,TRBD2,CASSLVAGGLTNEQFF
TRBJ2-5,TRBV7-6,TRBD1,CASSLGTDRGTYF
TRBJ2-5,TRBV20-1,-,CSAPEASGLETQYF
TRBJ2-5,TRBV11-2,TRBD1,CASSLRGTGVQETQYF
TRBJ1-1,TRBV3-1,-,CASSQPSFGYTEAFF
TRBJ2-4,TRBV5-6,TRBD1,CASRKQGFVLYGDKNIQYF
TRBJ1-1,TRBV7-9,-,CASSHPPGGINTEAFF
TRBJ1-6,TRBV20-1,TRBD1,CSASEGANNSPLHF
TRBJ2-3,TRBV7-9,-,CASSPAGRTDTQYF
TRBJ1-2,TRBV10-3,-,CAISESFVQNYGYTF
TRBJ2-2,TRBV5-1,TRBD1,CASSQVDRPMSGELFF
TRBJ2-6,TRBV7-9,-,CASRAEPRDSGANVLTF
TRBJ2-3,TRBV7-8,TRBD2,CASSLVGRGSTDTQYF
TRBJ2-2,TRBV6-5,-,CASRSPGGGRSGELFF
TRBJ1-1,TRBV7-2,-,CASSLEGVYTEAFF
TRBJ1-1,TRBV12-3/TRBV12-4,-,CASTLWGSNTEAFF
TRBJ2-2,TRBV5-1,-,CASSQLHLTGELFF
TRBJ2-5,TRBV11-2,TRBD2,CASSLGAGGYQETQYF
TRBJ2-2,TRBV4-3,TRBD1,CASSQDVPQGANTGELFF
TRBJ1-1,TRBV6-1,TRBD1,CASSDSQGAVTEAFF
TRBJ1-1,TRBV10-3,TRBD1,CAIAGGKNTEAFF
TRBJ1-4,TRBV7-3,-,CASSPHGNEKLFF
TRBJ1-5,TRBV24-1,TRBD1,CATSDPGTDQPQHF
TRBJ2-1,TRBV7-2,-,CASSLALGPLEQFF
TRBJ2-1,TRBV10-3,TRBD2,CAISPLAGGSNEQFF
TRBJ2-1,TRBV5-6,-,CASTNRAYNEQFF
TRBJ1-6,TRBV5-1,TRBD1,CASSYSGTGNSPLHF
TRBJ1-4,TRBV7-9,-,CASSLDDEKLFF
TRBJ1-5,TRBV7-9,-,CASSRPDSNQPQHF
TRBJ1-1,TRBV24-1,TRBD1,CATSDAPPGGEDTEAFF
TRBJ1-1,TRBV20-1,-,CSAHLETNTEAFF
TRBJ1-1,TRBV6-5,-,CASSLRTVGYTEAFF
TRBJ1-3,TRBV6-1,TRBD1,CASSEERTGGYGNTIYF
TRBJ2-7,TRBV12-3/TRBV12-4,TRBD2,CASSLLSGTYEQYF
TRBJ2-3,TRBV20-1,-,CSASPMPTDTQYF
TRBJ2-7,TRBV6-2/TRBV6-3,-,CASRDATRAYEQYF
TRBJ2-5,TRBV24-1,TRBD1,CATSDGQGQETQYF
TRBJ1-1,TRBV29-1,-,CSASRSTENTEAFF
TRBJ1-5,TRBV19,-,CASSIKNSNQPQHF
TRBJ1-2,TRBV6-5,-,CASSYGVGPYGYTF
TRBJ1-1,TRBV5-1,-,CASSLSYGADTEAFF
TRBJ2-3,TRBV20-1,-,CSARDDVRTDTQYF